The rows below give T cell receptor beta chains drawn from one sample of a study of a mutant IDH1 vaccine in newly diagnosed glioma. Their antigens are not known. Assay used: immunoSEQ multiplex PCR; TCRdb lists only in-frame clones, some missing. The sample consists of 20,000 to 25,000 clones, roughly four fifths of them appearing once. Sequencing used PBMCs, obtained from a glioma patient whose treatment included an IDH1 peptide vaccine. These receptors came from a man aged 25-45 years with glioma. CDR3s leave out the opening cysteine and the closing phenylalanine or tryptophan.

V gene	CDR3 protein
TRBV30	AWSPGGVQQPQH
TRBV5-1	ASSLDWAPSVDTEAF
TRBV18	ASSPRAGANTGELF
TRBV6-6	ASSTSGSVDTQY
TRBV27	ASARGIAGANPYNEQF
TRBV4-1	ASTIAGPTYNEQF
TRBV7-9	ASSTGQNTEAF
TRBV5-1	ASSLAGEAF
TRBV7-9	ASSGTSGVSYEQY
TRBV29-1	SVKIANTEAF
TRBV6-5	ASSTRARGNSPLH
TRBV28	ASSPGTSGLGQQF
TRBV29-1	SAGTGVNTEAF
TRBV6-4	ASSEEAESYNEQF
TRBV10-3	AISDVRETQY
TRBV5-1	ASSPALAAYEQY
TRBV27	ASSFGTSYEQY
TRBV5-1	ASSRGGGEEKLF
TRBV28	ALGQGNQPQH
TRBV5-6	ASSFDREKGGPPYT
TRBV7-8	ASSLNDGGAGTGELF
TRBV11-1	ASSLGTGVGANVLT
TRBV5-6	ASSLRQVVNTEAF
TRBV5-4	ASSPIEGETQY
TRBV6-6	ASSYVGRGEGQPQH
TRBV5-6	ASSPWGQLGNQPQH
TRBV9	ASSVVGGSPQETQY
TRBV6-1	ASTLDRNYGYT
TRBV19	ASSPQGQGYEQY
TRBV5-1	ASSLEGPPEPQH
TRBV6-5	ASSSSLSGSTDTQY
TRBV2	ASSEMGKGVAKNIQY
TRBV19	ASSRDRVNTEAF
TRBV20-1	SARLSYEQF
TRBV5-4	ASSPRTGQSEAF
TRBV5-1	ASSLAWTVSNEQF
TRBV18	ASSLWGTQGEQF
TRBV29-1	STGTRGVYNEQF
TRBV7-9	ASSPPLSGSPGELF
TRBV15	ATSRDTGRLF
TRBV10-3	AISESDTFYGYT
TRBV7-9	ASSFGTFQETQY
TRBV9	ASSVDWLSGNTIY
TRBV5-4	ASSLAAAYEQY